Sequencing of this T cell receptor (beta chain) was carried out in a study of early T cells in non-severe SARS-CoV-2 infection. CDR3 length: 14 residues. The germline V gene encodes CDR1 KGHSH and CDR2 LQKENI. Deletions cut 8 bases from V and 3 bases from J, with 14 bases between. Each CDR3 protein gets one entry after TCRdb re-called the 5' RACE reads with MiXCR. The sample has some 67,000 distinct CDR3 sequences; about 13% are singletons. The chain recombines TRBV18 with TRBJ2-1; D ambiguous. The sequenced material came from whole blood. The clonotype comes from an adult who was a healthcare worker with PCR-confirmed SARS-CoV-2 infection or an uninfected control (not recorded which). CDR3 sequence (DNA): TGTGCCAGCCCGACGGTTAGAGTCTACAATGAGCAGTTCTTC. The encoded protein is CASPTVRVYNEQFF. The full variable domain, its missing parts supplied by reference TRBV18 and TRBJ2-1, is NAGVMQNPRHLVRRRGQEARLRCSPMKGHSHVYWYRQLPEEGLKFMVYLQKENIIDESGMPKERFSAEFPKEGPSILRIQQVVRGDSAAYFCASPTVRVYNEQFFGPGTRLTVL.